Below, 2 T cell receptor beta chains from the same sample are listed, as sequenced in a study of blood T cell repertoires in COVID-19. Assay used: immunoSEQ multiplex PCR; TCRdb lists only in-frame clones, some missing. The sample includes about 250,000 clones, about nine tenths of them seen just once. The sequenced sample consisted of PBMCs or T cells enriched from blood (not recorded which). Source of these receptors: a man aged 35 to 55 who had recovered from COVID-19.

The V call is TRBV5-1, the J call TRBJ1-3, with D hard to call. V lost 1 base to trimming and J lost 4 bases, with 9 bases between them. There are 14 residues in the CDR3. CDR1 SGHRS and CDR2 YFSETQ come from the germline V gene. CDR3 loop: CASSLSRSGNTIYF. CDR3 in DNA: TGCGCCAGCAGCTTGTCGCGATCGGGAAACACCATATATTTT. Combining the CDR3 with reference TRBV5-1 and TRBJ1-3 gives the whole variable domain KAGVTQTPRYLIKTRGQQVTLSCSPISGHRSVSWYQQTPGQGLQFLFEYFSETQRNKGNFPGRFSGRQFSNSRSEMNVSTLELGDSALYLCASSLSRSGNTIYFGEGSWLTVV.

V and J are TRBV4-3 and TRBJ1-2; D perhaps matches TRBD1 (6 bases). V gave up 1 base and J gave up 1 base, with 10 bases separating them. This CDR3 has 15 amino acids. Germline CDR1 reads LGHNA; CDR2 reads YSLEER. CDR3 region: CASSQGGQYNYGYTF. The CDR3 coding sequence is TGCGCCAGCAGCCAAGGAGGACAGTATAACTATGGCTACACCTTC.